This T cell receptor (beta chain) was sequenced in a study of shared clonotypes between healthy human individuals. The germline CDR1 and CDR2 sequences are SGHAT and FQNNGV. The CDR3 totals 14 residues. V lost 2 bases and J 7 bases, leaving 15 bases between the germline ends. General study findings and limits: Compared with clonotypes that all four donors shared, non-shared clonotypes had lower generation probabilities. With a handful of donors compared, 4.5% to 6.5% of naive CD4 clonotypes were shared.

Produced via immunoSEQ multiplex PCR; TCRdb's table is partial and in-frame only. The sample has about 1.1 million clones; more than 75% are singletons. Regarding this clone: What it binds is unknown.

This sequence was found in a man between 18 and 29 years old in good health. Some clones in this sample may be carry-over from other donors' samples. The sample consisted of memory CD4+ T cells from PBMCs. Subset specified: CD45RA-negative fraction. This chain joins TRBV11-2 and TRBJ2-7; tentative D call: TRBD1 (5 bases). CDR3 DNA sequence: TGTGCCAGCAGCTTACGGTTCCAGGGTAGTGAGCAGTACTTC. Its protein is CASSLRFQGSEQYF.